The 5 T cell receptor beta chains below all came from one sample that was sequenced in a study of vaccination effects on CD4 cells after COVID-19. Prior to sequencing, the ViraFEST assay stimulated PBMC with viral peptide pools, which expanded the antigen-specific CD4+ T cells. Investigators separated out CD4+ T cells once around nine days of culture had passed. The participants, recipients of two vaccine doses, got either BNT162b2 or mRNA-1273. Their antigens are not known. Produced via immunoSEQ multiplex PCR; TCRdb's table is partial and in-frame only. The sample lists roughly 71,000 clones, approximately 81% occurring once. This material consisted of CD4+ T cells from PBMCs cultured with HCoV-229E spike peptides, taken after COVID-19 vaccination. Every receptor here comes from a human donor who received a COVID-19 vaccine.

This chain links TRBV7-2 with TRBJ2-5, with D possibly TRBD2 on 6 matching bases. The CDR3 spans 15 residues. Germline-derived CDR1 and CDR2 are SGHTA and FQGNSA. With 5 bases removed from V and 1 base from J, the gap between germline ends came to 14 bases. CDR3 protein: CASSKGTLAQETQYF. DNA of the CDR3: TGTGCCAGCAGCAAGGGAACACTAGCCCAAGAGACCCAGTACTTC.

V and J are TRBV5-1 and TRBJ2-1; unclear D gene. The CDR3 runs 13 residues. Trimming stripped 4 bases from V and 6 bases from J, with 11 bases between. Germline V gives CDR1 SGHRS, CDR2 YFSETQ. The CDR3 bases are TGCGCCAGCAGCCATGGGATTCCCAATGAGCAGTTCTTC. Residues: CASSHGIPNEQFF.

This clone was observed once. V usage is TRBV5-1 and J usage is TRBJ2-5, with 9 bases aligning to TRBD2. The CDR3 runs 15 residues. Per germline, CDR1 SGHRS and CDR2 YFSETQ. Germline trimming cut 7 bases from V and 0 bases from J; bases unmatched to any gene: 7. The CDR3 loop reads CASATSGSYQETQYF. In DNA form, the CDR3 reads TGCGCCAGCGCGACTAGCGGTTCGTACCAAGAGACCCAGTACTTC.

The chain combines TRBV19 with TRBJ2-1, with 7 nucleotides matching TRBD1. CDR3 length: 16 amino acids. Looked up from germline, CDR1 is LNHDA and CDR2 is SQIVND (reference sequence). After removal of 3 bases from V and 0 bases from J, the junction contained 5 bases not matched to a gene. This chain's CDR3 is CASSIGQVSSYNEQFF. The CDR3 region has the DNA TGTGCCAGTAGTATCGGACAGGTTTCCTCCTACAATGAGCAGTTCTTC. Complete variable domain (other parts from reference TRBV19 and TRBJ2-1): DGGITQSPKYLFRKEGQNVTLSCEQNLNHDAMYWYRQDPGQGLRLIYYSQIVNDFQKGDIAEGYSVSREKKESFPLTVTSAQKNPTAFYLCASSIGQVSSYNEQFFGPGTRLTVL.

This chain uses TRBV6-5 with TRBJ2-5; D perhaps matches TRBD2 (6 bases). The germline CDR1 and CDR2 sequences are MNHEY and SVGAGI. V lost 3 bases and J 5 bases, leaving 19 bases between the germline ends. The CDR3 is 16 residues long. The CDR3 DNA reads as TGTGCCAGCAGTTATATGGGACTGCAGGGTGGCGAGACCCAGTACTTC. Translating it yields CASSYMGLQGGETQYF.